The rows below give T cell receptor beta chains drawn from one sample of a study of response to subunit inactivated influenza vaccine. MiXCR, applied by TCRdb to the RT-PCR reads, yields one record per CDR3 protein. The sample yields around 530,000 distinct CDR3 sequences, 16% seen once. Here the sequenced sample was CD4+ T cells sorted from PBMCs, taken less than 30 months after vaccination. The receptors come from a man in his fifties or sixties who received an inactivated influenza vaccine. Both conserved end residues are part of each CDR3. A D gene is named only where the DNA matches it firmly. Expanded clones are given a class, and other clones once, few, many or no size at all.

>-|-|TRBV20-1|TRBJ2-1
TGCAGTGCTACATCTAGGGGGGGGCTGGATGAGCAGTTCTTC
CSATSRGGLDEQFF
>-|once|TRBV28|TRBJ1-2
TGTGCCAGCAGTCCACCCCCAAGCGGACTCTTACTCTATGGCTACACCTTC
CASSPPPSGLLLYGYTF
>-|-|TRBV20-1|TRBJ1-1
TGCAGTGCTAGAGTACAGGGGAACACTGAAGCTTTCTTT
CSARVQGNTEAFF
>-|-|TRBV12-3/TRBV12-4|TRBJ1-2
TGTGCCAGCAGTTTTTCGGCCCAGCCACCGAACTATGGCTACACCTTC
CASSFSAQPPNYGYTF
>-|few|TRBV7-8|TRBJ2-2
TGTGCCAGCAGCTCAATCGGGGAGCTGTTTTTT
CASSSIGELFF
>-|few|TRBV15|TRBJ2-4
TGTGCCACCAGCAGAGGGACAGCCAAAAACATTCAGTACTTC
CATSRGTAKNIQYF
>TRBD1|once|TRBV28|TRBJ1-5
TGTGCCAGCAAGGGACAGCGGAATCAGCCCCAGCATTTT
CASKGQRNQPQHF
>-|-|TRBV7-9|TRBJ1-1
TGTGCCAGCAGCTTGGGAGAGGGGAACACTGAAGCTTTCTTT
CASSLGEGNTEAFF
>-|-|TRBV5-1|TRBJ2-7
TGCGCCAGCAGCAAGGACAGTTATTCCTACGAGCAGTACTTC
CASSKDSYSYEQYF
>TRBD2|-|TRBV10-2|TRBJ2-3
TGCGCCAGCAGGCCGGGACTAGCGTCTGATACGCAGTATTTT
CASRPGLASDTQYF
>TRBD2|-|TRBV3-1|TRBJ2-5
TGTGCCAGCAGCCAAGGATGGGAGGGGACCCAGTACTTC
CASSQGWEGTQYF
>-|-|TRBV5-1|TRBJ2-5
TGCGCCAGCAGCTATGACCCGCAAGAGACCCAGTACTTC
CASSYDPQETQYF
>TRBD2|-|TRBV3-1|TRBJ2-1
TGTGCCAGCAGCCCATATAGCGGGGGGGCCTACAATGAGCAGTTCTTC
CASSPYSGGAYNEQFF
>-|-|TRBV5-6|TRBJ2-3
TGTGCCAGCAGCTCCCGGACGGGAAGGGGTACAGATACGCAGTATTTT
CASSSRTGRGTDTQYF
>TRBD1|-|TRBV12-3/TRBV12-4|TRBJ1-5
TGTGCCAGCGCGGACAGGGGACCAAATCAGCCCCAGCATTTT
CASADRGPNQPQHF
>-|-|TRBV6-5|TRBJ2-3
TGTGCCAGCAGTACACGACCGGCATCAGGAGATACGCAGTATTTT
CASSTRPASGDTQYF
>-|few|TRBV9|TRBJ1-4
TGTGCCAGCAGCGGGGCCCTAAATGAAAAACTGTTTTTT
CASSGALNEKLFF
>-|-|TRBV12-3/TRBV12-4|TRBJ1-2
TGTGCCAGCAAATTACCGGGTTCGGGCTACACCTTC
CASKLPGSGYTF
>-|many|TRBV5-1|TRBJ2-2
TGCGCCAGCAGCCTAATACTCGGGGGCACCGGGGAGCTGTTTTTT
CASSLILGGTGELFF
>TRBD2|-|TRBV7-8|TRBJ2-5
TGTGCCAGCAGCTTCCACGGGACTAGCGGTCAAGAGACCCAGTACTTC
CASSFHGTSGQETQYF
>-|-|TRBV12-1|TRBJ2-1
TGTGCCAGCAGCTTTGCTTCTTTTAGGGAAGCAACCTACAATGAGCAGTTCTTC
CASSFASFREATYNEQFF
>TRBD1|few|TRBV5-1|TRBJ2-1
TGCGCCAGCAGCTTGGGGGACAGGGTCCACAATGAGCAGTTCTTC
CASSLGDRVHNEQFF
>-|many|TRBV6-2/TRBV6-3|TRBJ2-3
TGTGCCAGCGGTTCCGGGGAGTTGGTCACAGATACGCAGTATTTT
CASGSGELVTDTQYF
>TRBD2|many|TRBV7-2|TRBJ2-1
TGTGCCAGCAACCTGGGGGGGAATGAGCAGTTCTTC
CASNLGGNEQFF
>-|few|TRBV20-1|TRBJ1-2
TGCAGTCAAAGACCTGGAGGGCAATATGGCTACACCTTC
CSQRPGGQYGYTF
>-|-|TRBV2|TRBJ1-1
TGTGCCAGCGGAGCACGGCTCGGTGACACTGAAGCTTTCTTT
CASGARLGDTEAFF
>-|few|TRBV7-2|TRBJ1-6
TGTGCCAGCAGCTCAACCGGGACAAGGAATTCACCCCTCCACTTT
CASSSTGTRNSPLHF
>-|few|TRBV28|TRBJ1-1
TGTGCCAGCAGGCACGGCACTGCGAACACTGAAGCTTTCTTT
CASRHGTANTEAFF
>TRBD1|-|TRBV19|TRBJ1-2
TGTGCCAGTAGTCGGGGACAGACAACTACTAACTATGGCTACACCTTC
CASSRGQTTTNYGYTF
>TRBD2|few|TRBV7-9|TRBJ2-5
TGTGCCAGCAGCTTACGGACTAGCGGGGAGGGGACCCAGTACTTC
CASSLRTSGEGTQYF
>TRBD1|-|TRBV15|TRBJ2-7
TGTGCCACCAGCAGAGCGGACAGGCCCGAGCAGTACTTC
CATSRADRPEQYF
>TRBD2|few|TRBV10-3|TRBJ2-7
TGTGCCATCAGTGAGTCTTCGACTAGCGGATCCTACGAGCAGTACTTC
CAISESSTSGSYEQYF
>TRBD1|-|TRBV30|TRBJ2-3
TGTGCCTGGAGTCGGGGCCAGGGGGCGGCAGATACGCAGTATTTT
CAWSRGQGAADTQYF
>-|few|TRBV4-3|TRBJ1-6
TGCGCCAGCAGCCAAGATCCGGCCCGATCTTCACCCCTCCACTTT
CASSQDPARSSPLHF
>-|many|TRBV25-1|TRBJ2-7
TGTGCCAGCAGTGAATTCCACCTTGGAGGAAACTACGAGCAGTACTTC
CASSEFHLGGNYEQYF
>-|few|TRBV29-1|TRBJ2-5
TGCAGCGTTGATGGGAGGCTGAAGGGGACCCAGTACTTC
CSVDGRLKGTQYF
>-|many|TRBV5-1|TRBJ1-1
TGCGCCAGCACCGGGCAGGGCACTGAAGCTTTCTTT
CASTGQGTEAFF
>TRBD2|-|TRBV28|TRBJ2-1
TGTGCCAGCAGTCAGACTAGCGGGGGGACCAATGAGCAGTTCTTC
CASSQTSGGTNEQFF
>-|-|TRBV4-3|TRBJ2-3
TGCGCCAGCAGCCAAGGACTGTACGCAGATACGCAGTATTTT
CASSQGLYADTQYF
>-|few|TRBV9|TRBJ2-5
TGTGCCAGCAGCGCACCGGGATCCCAGTTGGAGACCCAGTACTTC
CASSAPGSQLETQYF
>-|-|TRBV28|TRBJ2-3
TGTGCCACAACCCAAGGAAGCGGAGGGGAAACAGATACGCAGTATTTT
CATTQGSGGETDTQYF
>-|-|TRBV18|TRBJ2-3
TGTGCCAGCTCACCACAGGGGATCCCAGTTGATACGCAGTATTTT
CASSPQGIPVDTQYF
>-|many|TRBV28|TRBJ2-3
TGTGCCAGCAGCTTTCCCAGGGGAGATACGCAGTATTTT
CASSFPRGDTQYF
>-|few|TRBV7-2|TRBJ2-7
TGTGCCAGCAGCTTAGCCCACCCCTACGAGCAGTACTTC
CASSLAHPYEQYF
>TRBD1|-|TRBV5-8|TRBJ2-7
TGTGCCAGCAGCTCGGACAGGCCCTCCTACGAGCAGTACTTC
CASSSDRPSYEQYF
>-|-|TRBV6-2/TRBV6-3|TRBJ2-1
TGTGCCAGCAAGAGAAGTCCTGGTTACAATGAGCAGTTCTTC
CASKRSPGYNEQFF
>-|few|TRBV12-3/TRBV12-4|TRBJ2-5
TGTGCCAGCAGTTTAGAAGATTTGTACCAAGAGACCCAGTACTTC
CASSLEDLYQETQYF
>-|many|TRBV7-9|TRBJ2-1
TGTGCCAGCAGCCTCGACACCTCCTACAATGAGCAGTTCTTC
CASSLDTSYNEQFF
>-|-|TRBV12-3/TRBV12-4|TRBJ2-7
TGTGCCAGCAGTTTAGGGTTTACCTACGAGCAGTACTTC
CASSLGFTYEQYF
>-|-|TRBV5-1|TRBJ2-1
TGCGCCAGCAGCCGAGGGGCAGCTTCCTACAATGAGCAGTTCTTC
CASSRGAASYNEQFF
>TRBD2|-|TRBV29-1|TRBJ2-1
TGCAGCGTCCCAGCCCCACTAGCGGGAGGGCCGATCTCCTACAATGAGCAGTTCTTC
CSVPAPLAGGPISYNEQFF
>-|few|TRBV3-1|TRBJ2-1
TGTGCCAGCAGCCAAGCGCCTCTAGTGCCCAATGAGCAGTTCTTC
CASSQAPLVPNEQFF
>TRBD2|-|TRBV28|TRBJ2-7
TGTGCCAGCATACCGGGACTAGCTGATAAAATAAGCTCCTACGAGCAGTACTTC
CASIPGLADKISSYEQYF
>-|-|TRBV6-2/TRBV6-3|TRBJ2-7
TGTGCCAGCAGTCTCGTGTTTGGGGGCGAGCAGTACTTC
CASSLVFGGEQYF
>-|-|TRBV7-2|TRBJ2-7
TGTGCCAGCAGCTCTTCTCTAGCGAGGGCTTTATACGAGCAGTACTTC
CASSSSLARALYEQYF
>-|few|TRBV9|TRBJ2-1
TGTGCCAGCCAGGAGGGGATGGGTAATGAGCAGTTCTTC
CASQEGMGNEQFF
>-|many|TRBV5-1|TRBJ2-3
TGCGCCAGCAGCTTGGATCCGGGGGCAGATACGCAGTATTTT
CASSLDPGADTQYF
>TRBD1|few|TRBV12-3/TRBV12-4|TRBJ2-7
TGTGCCAGCCAGGGGGCTAGCTACGAGCAGTACTTC
CASQGASYEQYF
>TRBD1|few|TRBV7-8|TRBJ2-7
TGTGCCAGCAGCTTAGGGTGGACAGGGATCTACGAGCAGTACTTC
CASSLGWTGIYEQYF